These 9 T cell receptor beta chains were sequenced from one sample in a study of T cells of healthy individuals. TCRdb re-derived calls from the 5' RACE reads in MiXCR, one entry per CDR3 protein. The sample includes more than 85,000 distinct CDR3 sequences, 15% to 20% of them seen just once. These receptor sequences come from a human donor in good health.

The chain joins TRBV9 to TRBJ2-1; no firm D call. The CDR3 has 14 residues. V was cut by 0 bases and J by 4 bases, with 8 bases left in between. The germline V gene has CDR1 SGDLS and CDR2 YYNGEE. The CDR3 nucleotides read TGTGCCAGCAGCGTAGTGGCGGTATACAATGAGCAGTTCTTC. This gives the protein CASSVVAVYNEQFF.

The chain uses TRBV20-1 and TRBJ1-1; no definite D call. V was shortened by 0 bases and J by 1 base, with 12 bases between the two germline ends. The CDR3 sequence is 15 residues long. Germline V gene sequence: CDR1 DFQATT, CDR2 SNEGSKA (reference sequence). Here the CDR3 DNA reads TGCAGTGCTAGAGATCAACGGCCCGAGAACACTGAAGCTTTCTTT. Protein product: CSARDQRPENTEAFF.

The chain uses TRBV6-1 and TRBJ2-7; D uncertain. Germline values: CDR1 MNHNS, CDR2 SASEGT. The CDR3 is 9 residues long. The germline V and J ends were trimmed by 9 bases and 7 bases, with 7 bases remaining between them. The CDR3 DNA reads as TGTGCCAGAAGGAAAGAGCAGTACTTC. This gives the protein CARRKEQYF.

This clonotype occurred many times. The chain uses TRBV3-1 and TRBJ2-5, with 7 bases fitting TRBD2. Germline CDR1 reads LGHDT; CDR2 reads YNNKEL (reference sequence). V shed 2 bases, J shed 0 bases, and the junction held 15 bases outside the gene matches. This CDR3 has 19 amino acids. CDR3 nucleotide sequence: TGTGCCAGCAGCCAAAATAACCCGTGGGAGCTAGCGGACCAAGAGACCCAGTACTTC. Its protein product is CASSQNNPWELADQETQYF.

This clonotype was observed at least ten times. This chain uses TRBV2 with TRBJ2-5; TRBD1 aligns across 7 bases. The CDR3 is 15 residues long. The germline V gene has CDR1 SNHLY and CDR2 FYNNEI. The V and J ends lost 7 bases and 5 bases, in that order; junction bases with no gene match: 13. CDR3: CASTSRQGGGETQYF. The CDR3 region has the DNA TGTGCCAGCACTTCCCGACAGGGCGGTGGCGAGACCCAGTACTTC.

There are many counts of this clonotype. The chain carries TRBV5-1 and TRBJ2-2, with 7 bases aligning to TRBD1. V was clipped by 4 bases and J by 1 base; unmatched bases: 7. The CDR3 is 16 residues long. Germline CDR1 SGHRS, CDR2 YFSETQ. CDR3 loop: CASSPGQLLNTGELFF. As DNA, the CDR3 is TGCGCCAGCAGCCCGGGACAGCTACTGAACACCGGGGAGCTGTTTTTT.

This chain links TRBV10-3 with TRBJ2-1; 10 bases are a match to TRBD2. The CDR3 sequence is 15 residues long. The trim removed 9 bases at V and 6 bases at J, leaving 11 bases unmatched. The germline CDR1 and CDR2 sequences are ENHRY and SYGVKD. CDR3 coding DNA: TGTGCCATTTCAGCGGGAGGGCCATCTTTCAATGAGCAGTTCTTC. This sequence encodes CAISAGGPSFNEQFF.

This rearrangement joins TRBV29-1 to TRBJ1-1, with D unresolved. The V end was cut by 0 bases, the J end by 3 bases, with 17 bases between. Germline CDR1 is SQVTM and CDR2 is ANQGSEA. The CDR3 length is 16 residues. CDR3 DNA: TGCAGCGTTGAAGATGAGGTCGGCCAGGTTGACACTGAAGCTTTCTTT. Protein product: CSVEDEVGQVDTEAFF.

Details on this clonotype: A single base separates this from a much larger clone, so it may be a read error. The J gene is TRBJ2-5, the V gene TRBV27; 10 bases are a match to TRBD2. The CDR3 spans 14 residues. In germline, CDR1 is MNHEY, CDR2 SMNVEV (reference sequence). The CDR3 DNA follows: TGTGTCAGCAGTGAAGCGGGAGGGCCGGAGACCCAGTACTTC. Protein sequence: CVSSEAGGPETQYF.